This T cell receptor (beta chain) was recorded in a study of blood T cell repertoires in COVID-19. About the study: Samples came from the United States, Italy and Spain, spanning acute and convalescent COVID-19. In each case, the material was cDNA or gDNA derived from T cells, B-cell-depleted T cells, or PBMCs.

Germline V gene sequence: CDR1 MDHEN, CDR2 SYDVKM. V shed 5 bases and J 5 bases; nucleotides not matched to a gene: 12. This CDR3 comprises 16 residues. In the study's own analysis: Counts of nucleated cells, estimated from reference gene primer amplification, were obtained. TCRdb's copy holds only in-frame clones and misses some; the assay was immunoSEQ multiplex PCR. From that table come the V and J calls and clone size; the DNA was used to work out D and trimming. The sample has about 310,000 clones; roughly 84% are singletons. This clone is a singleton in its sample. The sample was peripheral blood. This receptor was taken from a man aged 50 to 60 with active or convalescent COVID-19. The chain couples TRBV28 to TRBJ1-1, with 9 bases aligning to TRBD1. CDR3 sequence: CASSINRGRRGTEAFF. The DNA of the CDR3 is TGTGCCAGCAGTATAAACAGGGGGCGAAGGGGAACTGAAGCTTTCTTT.